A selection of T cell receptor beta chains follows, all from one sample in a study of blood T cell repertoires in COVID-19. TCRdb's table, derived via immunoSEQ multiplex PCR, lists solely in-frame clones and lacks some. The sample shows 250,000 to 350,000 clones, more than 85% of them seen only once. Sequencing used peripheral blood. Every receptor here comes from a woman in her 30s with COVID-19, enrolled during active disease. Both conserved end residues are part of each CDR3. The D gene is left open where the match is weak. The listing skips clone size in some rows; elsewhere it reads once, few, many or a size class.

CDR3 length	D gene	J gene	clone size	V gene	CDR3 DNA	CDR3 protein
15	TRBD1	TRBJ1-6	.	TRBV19	TGTGCCAGTAGTGTGACAGGGGGATATAATTCACCCCTCCACTTT	CASSVTGGYNSPLHF
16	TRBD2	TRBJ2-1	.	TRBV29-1	TGCAGCGTTGAGGGGCTAGCGGGAGTTCAGGACGATGAGCAGTTCTTC	CSVEGLAGVQDDEQFF
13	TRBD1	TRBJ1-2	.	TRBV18	TGTGCCAGCTCACCACCGACAGGGATTGGCTACACCTTC	CASSPPTGIGYTF
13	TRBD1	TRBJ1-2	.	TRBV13	TGTGCCAGCCACGGACAGGGGGTCTATGGCTACACCTTC	CASHGQGVYGYTF
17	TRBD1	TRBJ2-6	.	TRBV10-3	TGTGCCATCAGAGCCGGGACAGCCACTTCTGGGGCCAACGTCCTGACTTTC	CAIRAGTATSGANVLTF
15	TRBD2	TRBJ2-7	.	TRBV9	TGTGCCAGCAGCGTAGAGGCGGGAGGGCCGAACGAGCAGTACTTC	CASSVEAGGPNEQYF
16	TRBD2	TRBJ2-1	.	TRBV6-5	TGTGCCAGCAGTTCTACTAGCGGGAGGGACTTTGGTGAGCAGTTCTTC	CASSSTSGRDFGEQFF
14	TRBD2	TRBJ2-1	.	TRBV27	TGTGCCAGCAGCTTACTAGCGGCACACAATGAGCAGTTCTTC	CASSLLAAHNEQFF
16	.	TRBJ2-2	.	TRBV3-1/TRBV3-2	TGTGCCAGCAGCCTGACAACCACTAGGGACACCGGGGAGCTGTTTTTT	CASSLTTTRDTGELFF
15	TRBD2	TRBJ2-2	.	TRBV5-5	TGTGCCAGCAGCTTATGGCTAGCGGGCACCGGGGAGCTGTTTTTT	CASSLWLAGTGELFF
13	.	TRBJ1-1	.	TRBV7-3	TGTGCCAGCAGCTGGAGGGCGAACACTGAAGCTTTCTTT	CASSWRANTEAFF
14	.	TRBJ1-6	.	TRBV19	TGTGCCAGTACCCCCGGTCACTATAATTCACCCCTCCACTTT	CASTPGHYNSPLHF
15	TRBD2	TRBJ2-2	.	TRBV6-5	TGTGCCACCAGTAGACTAGCCAAGAACACCGGGGAGCTGTTTTTT	CATSRLAKNTGELFF
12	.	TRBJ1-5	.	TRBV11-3	TGTGCCAGCAGCTTGGGTCCAGGACCCCAGCATTTT	CASSLGPGPQHF
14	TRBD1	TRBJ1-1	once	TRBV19	TGTGCCAGTAGGGGCAGGGGGCTGGGGACTGAAGCTTTCTTT	CASRGRGLGTEAFF
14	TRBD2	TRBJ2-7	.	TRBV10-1	TGCGCCAGCAGTGATGGGACTAGCGACGACGAGCAGTACTTC	CASSDGTSDDEQYF
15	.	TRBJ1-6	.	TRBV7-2	TGTGCCAGCAGCTTGGTGGGATCGGGGAATTCACCCCTCCACTTT	CASSLVGSGNSPLHF
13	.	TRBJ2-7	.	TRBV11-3	TGTGCCAGCAGCTTAAACAGGGCAGGCGAGCAGTACTTC	CASSLNRAGEQYF
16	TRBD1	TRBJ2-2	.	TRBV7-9	TGTGCCAGCAGCTTAGCCCGGACAGGGAACACCGGGGAGCTGTTTTTT	CASSLARTGNTGELFF
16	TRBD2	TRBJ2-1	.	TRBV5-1	TGCGCCAGCAGCTGGGACGGGAGGACCTCCTACAATGAGCAGTTCTTC	CASSWDGRTSYNEQFF
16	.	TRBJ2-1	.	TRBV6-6	TGTGCCAGCAGTTACTCGATAGGGACAACCTACAATGAGCAGTTCTTC	CASSYSIGTTYNEQFF
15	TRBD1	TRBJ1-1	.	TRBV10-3	TGTGCCATCAGTGAGTCCAACAGGGGAAGTGAGGAAGCTTTCTTT	CAISESNRGSEEAFF
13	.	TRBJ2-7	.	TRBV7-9	TGTGCCAGCAGCTTAGAAAGTAGTCGCGAGCAGTACTTC	CASSLESSREQYF
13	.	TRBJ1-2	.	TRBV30	TGTGCCTGGAGGGACGACGGGGTCTATGGCTACACCTTC	CAWRDDGVYGYTF
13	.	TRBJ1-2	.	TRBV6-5	TGTGCCAGCAGCTACGAACAAGCGGGGGGCTACACCTTC	CASSYEQAGGYTF
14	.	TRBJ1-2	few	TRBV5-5	TGTGCCAGCAGCTCCTGGACAGCCCTGGAAGGCTACACCTTC	CASSSWTALEGYTF
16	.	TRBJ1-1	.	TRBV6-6	TGTGCCAGCAGTTACGATTCAGGGTACTCTCCCACTGAAGCTTTCTTT	CASSYDSGYSPTEAFF
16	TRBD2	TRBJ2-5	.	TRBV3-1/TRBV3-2	TGTGCCAGCCAGGCCGGGGGGAGGGCCGAAATAGAGACCCAGTACTTC	CASQAGGRAEIETQYF
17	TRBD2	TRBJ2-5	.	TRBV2	TGTGCCAGCGGGTCGACTAGCGGGCTAAGGGTTCAAGAGACCCAGTACTTC	CASGSTSGLRVQETQYF